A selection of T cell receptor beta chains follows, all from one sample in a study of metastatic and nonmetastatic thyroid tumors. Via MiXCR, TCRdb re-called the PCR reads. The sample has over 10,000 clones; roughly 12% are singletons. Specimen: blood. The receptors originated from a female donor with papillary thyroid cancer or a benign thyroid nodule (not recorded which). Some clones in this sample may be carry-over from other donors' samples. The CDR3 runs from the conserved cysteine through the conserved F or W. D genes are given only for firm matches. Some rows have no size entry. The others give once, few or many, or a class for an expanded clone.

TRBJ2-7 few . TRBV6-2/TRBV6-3 TGTGCCAGCAGTTACTTACGAGGGCGGGATAACTCCTACGAGCAGTACTTC CASSYLRGRDNSYEQYF
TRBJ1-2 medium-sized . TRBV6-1 TGTGCCAGCAGGCCGACAGGTGCCTGGGGCTACACCTTC CASRPTGAWGYTF
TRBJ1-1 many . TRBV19 TGTGCCAGTAGTATACTGGGGGCTGAAGCTTTCTTT CASSILGAEAFF
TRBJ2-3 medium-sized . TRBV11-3 TGTGCCAGCAGCTTACGTGGAGGATTTGATACGCAGTATTTT CASSLRGGFDTQYF
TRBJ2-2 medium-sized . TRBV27 TGTGCCAGCAGTCACAGGGCCGGGGAGCTGTTTTTT CASSHRAGELFF
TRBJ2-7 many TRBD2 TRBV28 TGTGCCAGCACTCCTTTGACTTGGACTAGCGGGGGGAGCTCCTACGAGCAGTACTTC CASTPLTWTSGGSSYEQYF
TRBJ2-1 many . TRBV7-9 TGTGCCAGCAGCTGGAGGACTGGGAATGAGCAGTTCTTC CASSWRTGNEQFF
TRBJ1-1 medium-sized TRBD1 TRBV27 TGTGCCAGCAGTTTATCGGACAGGGGGGGCACTGAAGCTTTCTTT CASSLSDRGGTEAFF
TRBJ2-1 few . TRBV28 TGTGCCAGCAGCTGGGCAGAATATGAGCAGTTCTTC CASSWAEYEQFF
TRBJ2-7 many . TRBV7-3 TGTGCCAGCAGCGAGGGTGGTGGCGGGGGCCTCTACGAGCAGTACTTC CASSEGGGGGLYEQYF
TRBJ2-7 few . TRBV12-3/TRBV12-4 TGTGCCAGCAGTCCGGACAGAAACGAGCAGTACTTC CASSPDRNEQYF
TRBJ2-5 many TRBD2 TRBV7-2 TGTGCCAGCAGCCTAACACTAGCGGCGAAAGAGACCCAGTACTTC CASSLTLAAKETQYF
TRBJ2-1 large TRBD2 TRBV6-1 TGTGCCAGCAGCCATCAGACTAGCGGGATCAATGAGCAGTTCTTC CASSHQTSGINEQFF
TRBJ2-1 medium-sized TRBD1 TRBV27 TGTGCCAGCAGTTTTGGGACAGGGGGTACCAATGAGCAGTTCTTC CASSFGTGGTNEQFF
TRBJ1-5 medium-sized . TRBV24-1 TGTGCCACCAGTAATAGCGATCAGCCCCAGCATTTT CATSNSDQPQHF
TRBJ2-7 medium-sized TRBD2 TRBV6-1 TGTGCCAGCAGTGAGGCAGCGGGGGCCACCAAATACTACGAGCAGTACTTC CASSEAAGATKYYEQYF
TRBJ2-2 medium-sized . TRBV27 TGTGCCAGCATGTACGGGACGGTGGGGGACGGGGAGCTGTTTTTT CASMYGTVGDGELFF
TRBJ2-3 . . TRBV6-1 TGTGCCAGCAGTCCGGTGGCAGAAAAAGATACACAGTATTTT CASSPVAEKDTQYF
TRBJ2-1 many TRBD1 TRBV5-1 TGCGCCAGCAGCTTGGGAGACAGGGTTGAGCAGTTCTTC CASSLGDRVEQFF
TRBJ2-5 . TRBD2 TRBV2 TGTGCCAGCAGTTCCGGGACTACCCTCCAAGAGACCCAGTACTTC CASSSGTTLQETQYF
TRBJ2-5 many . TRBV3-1 TGTGCCAGCAGCCAAGATCCAGGGCCGGAGACCCAGTACTTC CASSQDPGPETQYF
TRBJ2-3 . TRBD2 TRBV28 TGTGCCAGCAGTCGACGCCTAGGGACTAGCGATAACCCAGGTACGCAGTATTTT CASSRRLGTSDNPGTQYF
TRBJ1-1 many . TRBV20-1 TGCAGTGCTGGGCCGTATACCGAAGCTTTCTTT CSAGPYTEAFF
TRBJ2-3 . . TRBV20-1 TGCAGTGCTTATACAGGGTTGACAGATACGCAGTATTTT CSAYTGLTDTQYF
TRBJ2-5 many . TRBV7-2 TGTGCCAGCAGCTTATTCGGAAGGGGCCAGGAGACCCAGTACTTC CASSLFGRGQETQYF
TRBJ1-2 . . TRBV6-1 TGTGCCAGCGGTACGGGGAGAGACTATGGCTACACCTTC CASGTGRDYGYTF